This T cell receptor (beta chain) derives from a study of T cells in Graves' hyperthyroidism and ophthalmopathy (dated by TCRdb to 2018 to 2020). Concerning the study at large: Peripheral blood was sampled at the time of initial diagnosis, prior to any treatment. The paper describes TCR Vbeta CDR3 sequencing of around 140 peripheral blood samples, made up of fewer than 50 ophthalmopathy patients, over 70 hyperthyroidism patients and about 17 progressor patients. After sampling, hyperthyroidism patients received methimazole starting at 30 mg daily, and ophthalmopathy patients received high-dose intravenous methylprednisolone. The roughly 90 discovery patients were divided at random into training and test sets in a 7:3 ratio. In addition, the study compared T-cell repertoires in thyroid tissue and in blood from 6 or 7 Graves' hyperthyroidism patients. Prospective prediction of ophthalmopathy was tested in an independent validation cohort consisting of 18 to 20 hyperthyroidism patients and more than 15 patients who later progressed to ophthalmopathy. To identify distinguishing TCR V-J signatures, a discovery cohort of 95 to 100 patients was used, comprising some 43 with Graves' ophthalmopathy and 57 with stable Graves' hyperthyroidism. General study outcomes and caveats: Blood samples also contained most of the expanded thyroid clonotypes (frequency above 0.001), which suggests that blood repertoires may reflect thyroid immune responses. In validation, the model predicted progression to ophthalmopathy with 65% to 71% sensitivity and roughly 72% specificity, a median of about 6.7 months before onset. No statistical method was used to set the sample size in advance, and investigators knew the group allocation. Ophthalmopathy was separated from stable hyperthyroidism by a 13 V-J signature model, with roughly 88% sensitivity and just over 81% specificity obtained in cross-validation and 80%/75% obtained in testing.

The TCR beta CDR3 regions were amplified from the RNA transcripts. For the first round of RT-PCR on the TCR CDR3, the HTBI primer set was used together with the Qiagen OneStep RT-PCR kit. Libraries were constructed in a second round of multiplex PCR, after which size selection and purification were carried out. Sequencing of the libraries was done on an Illumina HiSeq2000 using paired-end 100 bp reads. On the study's bioinformatics: Raw data were processed with SOAPnuke, discarding reads with adapters, uncalled bases, mean Phred below 15, or no exact constant-primer or identifier match. High-quality paired reads were merged using COPE v1.2.5, and each unique nucleotide sequence was defined as a clonotype. MiTCR v1.1 was used to align the clonotypes against IMGT TRBV, TRBD and TRBJ reference segments. Only V-J combinations with frequency above 0.0001, covering 99.2% of repertoires, were analysed. A TCS score was defined as the ratio of F50 (clonal expansion) to E x V (chaos), with BLOSUM62-based TCRdist applied between CDR3 peptides within each V-J. Welch's t-statistics and random forest reduced around 510 V-J features to 13, which were used in a naive Bayes classifier (R e1071). The public reads were quality trimmed at Q25 with fastp and then assembled into clones with MiXCR by TCRdb, keeping productive beta chains. For every CDR3 protein sequence, its rows merge into one entry that carries the most common genes and DNA. What appears here as the V and J calls and clone size reflects TCRdb's work, not the paper's. Recorded for this sample are about half a million distinct CDR3 sequences; about 15% of them occurred a single time. The top ten clones comprise about 31% of the sample.

Moderately to severely active disease, a Clinical Activity Score of at least 3, a NOSPECS grade of at least 4, and a duration under 3 months were present in ophthalmopathy patients. Any patient with an uncontrolled infection, another autoimmune disease, pregnancy or lactation was excluded. Diagnoses relied on clinical symptoms, serum thyroxine and TRAb, thyroid ultrasound and orbital computed tomography. Ficoll-Paque density gradient centrifugation was used to isolate PBMCs from about 9.4 ml of fresh peripheral blood. Trizol reagent was used to extract total RNA, and RNA quality was then checked on an Agilent 2100 Bioanalyzer. Deletion took 7 bases off V and 5 bases off J, with a span of 10 bases between the germline ends. The germline V gene gives CDR1 as SGHRS and CDR2 as YFSETQ. Including the terminal cysteine and phenylalanine, the CDR3 comprises 11 residues. Only the CDR3 region is kept as DNA, spanning 33 bases read in frame from base 1.

This clonotype has a count of ten or more. The target of this receptor is not known. No base qualities exist here, and no much larger clone lies one base off it. Input material: blood. This TCR was sampled from a woman in her thirties with Graves' ophthalmopathy. The chain couples TRBV5-1 to TRBJ2-7, with the D gene not confidently named. In nucleotide form, the sequence is TGCGCCAGCCGGGCAGGAGACGAGCAGTACTTC. Translated, this is CASRAGDEQYF.